This T cell receptor beta chain was documented in a study of healthy donors' naive CD4 and CD8 T cells. Study as a whole: All functional IMGT TCR alpha variants were covered by new primers. Findings and caveats of the study: Most V and J genes were reportedly biased between naive CD4+ and CD8+ cells.

The CDR3 is 15 residues long. Per germline, CDR1 SGHDN and CDR2 FVKESK. V lost 1 base and J lost 4; bases outside the gene matches: 3. Starting from around 470 ng of total RNA, TCR libraries were made with linear amplification. In the original workflow: From 4 to 6 healthy donors, 78,498 rearranged TCR alpha transcripts were sequenced. TCRdb ran MiXCR on the reads and lists one entry per CDR3 protein. TCRdb, not the authors, supplied the V and J calls. Found here are around 180,000 distinct CDR3 sequences, 65% to 80% of them singletons; the top ten hold less than 2.5%. A remark on this clonotype: Antigen: not known.

Naive CD4+ cells were sorted as CD4+CD8-CD45RO-CD45RA+; naive CD8+ as CD8+CD4-CD45RA+CD27bright. Specimen: naive CD4+ and CD8+ T cells sorted from blood, pooled from several donors. This chain joins TRBV14 and TRBJ2-5, with 10 bases lining up with TRBD2. The clonotype comes from a pool of human donors in good health; the sample pools cells from several healthy donors. In DNA form, the CDR3 reads TGTGCCAGCAGCCAAGTACTAGCGGGGTCAGAGACCCAGTACTTC. It specifies CASSQVLAGSETQYF.